One sample yielded the 25 T cell receptor beta chains listed below, sequenced in a study of tumor and adjacent non-tumor tissue in lung cancer. TCRbeta libraries were built with three rounds of nested PCR, modified from ARM-PCR. TCRdb processed the multiplex PCR reads anew with MiXCR; each CDR3 protein has one entry. The repertoire holds fewer than 85,000 distinct CDR3 sequences, with around 77% as singletons. This sample's RNA came from whole unsorted tissue. The material sequenced was lung tumor tissue. All receptors derive from a woman in her forties or fifties with non-small cell lung cancer.

For this clonotype: At one end, the junction sequence differs from germline, possibly due to a read error. V and J are TRBV4-1 and TRBJ1-1; D gene ambiguous. CDR1 and CDR2 from the germline V gene are MGHRA and YSYEKL. The CDR3 consists of 14 residues. The CDR3 here is CTSSPAASNTEAFF. CDR3 DNA: TGCACCAGCAGCCCCGCCGCTTCGAACACTGAAGCTTTCTTT.

This clonotype occurred once. Given a much more abundant clone one base away, this may be a read error. J is TRBJ2-1 and V is TRBV20-1; 7 bases line up with TRBD2. This CDR3 contains 11 residues. CDR1 and CDR2 from the germline V gene are DFQATT and SNEGSKA (reference sequence). The CDR3 DNA sequence: TGCAGTACTAGAGATTCGCGGGAGATGGTCTTC. Translated: CSTRDSREMVF.

With respect to this clonotype: At one end the junction does not follow the germline gene, possibly because of a read error. The chain couples TRBV4-1 to TRBJ2-7; TRBD2 is a possible D gene (5 bases). The CDR3 length is 15 residues. Germline assignment: CDR1 MGHRA and CDR2 YSYEKL. CDR3 DNA: TGCGCCAGCATCCAACCCGGGATGAACTCCTACAAGCAGTACTTC. It codes for CASIQPGMNSYKQYF.

This clonotype has ten or more counts. The CDR3 bases are TGTGCCAGCAGCCCCCCGGGGGGTGGCTACACCTTC. It specifies CASSPPGGGYTF. The rearrangement uses TRBV28 and TRBJ1-2; D perhaps matches TRBD1 (5 bases). V dropped 6 bases and J dropped 7 bases, with 12 bases sitting between them. The CDR3 covers 12 residues. In germline, CDR1 is MDHEN, CDR2 SYDVKM.

In its sample, this clonotype was seen once. A much larger clone differs from this one at a single base, so this may be a read error. This chain links TRBV20-1 with TRBJ2-4; D call uncertain. Trimming shortened V by 8 bases and J by 9 bases, and 14 bases separated the two germline ends. CDR1 DFQATT and CDR2 SNEGSKA come from the germline V gene (reference sequence). This CDR3 spans 11 amino acids. CDR3 in DNA: TGCAGTATCCCGAGGACCGGCATTCAGTACTTC. Its translation is CSIPRTGIQYF.

Points on this clonotype: The junction departs from the called germline gene at one end, perhaps through a read error. The rearrangement uses TRBV12-3 or TRBV12-4 and TRBJ2-7, with D unclear. This CDR3 region has 12 residues. CDR3 nucleotide sequence: TGTGCCTGCGGCCGTGGTTCCTACAAGCAGTACTTC. Translating it yields CACGRGSYKQYF.

A note on this clonotype: Just one base apart from a much larger clone, this may be a read error. The V and J genes are TRBV5-4 and TRBJ2-1; the match to TRBD2 covers 9 bases. Germline CDR1 reads SGHNT; CDR2 reads YYREEE (reference sequence). CDR3 length equals 14 residues. V dropped 4 bases and J dropped 12; count of bases not matched to a gene: 11. DNA of the CDR3: TGTGCCAGCAGCCAGTCCGGGACTAGCATGAGGCAGTTCTTC. It codes for CASSQSGTSMRQFF.

On this clonotype itself: A much bigger clone sits one base away, suggesting this may be a read error. This chain links TRBV28 with TRBJ1-4, with D possibly matching TRBD1 (5 bases). Germline V gives CDR1 MDHEN, CDR2 SYDVKM. This CDR3 has 15 amino acids. CDR3 loop: CANSLGRGFDEKLFF. CDR3 nucleotide sequence: TGTGCCAACAGTTTAGGGCGGGGGTTCGATGAAAAACTGTTTTTT.

Concerning this clonotype itself: A much larger clone differs from this one at a single base, so this may be a read error. The CDR3 coding sequence is TGTGCCAGCAGTGAGGGGACGGGAAAACTGTTTTTT. This translates into CASSEGTGKLFF. V usage is TRBV2 and J usage is TRBJ1-4; a weak D match, TRBD1 (5 bases). Looked up from germline, CDR1 is SNHLY and CDR2 is FYNNEI. Trimming took off 3 bases at V and 10 bases at J, with 9 bases between the two ends. The CDR3 runs to 12 residues.

This chain uses TRBV5-1 with TRBJ2-5, with 11 bases that match TRBD1. This CDR3 contains 15 residues. The germline V gene encodes CDR1 SGHRS and CDR2 YFSETQ. The CDR3 DNA sequence: TGCGTCAACAGCTTCGGGACAGGGGGACAAGAGACCCAGTACTTC. It codes for CVNSFGTGGQETQYF. Based on the CDR3 plus reference TRBV5-1 and TRBJ2-5, the full variable domain is KAGVTQTPRYLIKTRGQQVTLSCSPISGHRSVSWYQQTPGQGLQFLFEYFSETQRNKGNFPGRFSGRQFSNSRSEMNVSTLELGDSALYLCVNSFGTGGQETQYFGPGTRLLVL.

The table lists this clonotype with many counts. V gene TRBV29-1 combines with J gene TRBJ1-5, with D hard to call. Germline V gene sequence: CDR1 SQVTM, CDR2 ANQGSEA. This CDR3 contains 14 residues. With 4 bases removed from V and 2 bases from J, the gap between germline ends came to 12 bases. The CDR3 loop reads CSVVDGLGNQPQHF. CDR3 nucleotide sequence: TGCAGCGTTGTGGACGGGCTGGGCAATCAGCCCCAGCATTTT.

With respect to this clonotype: One end of the junction fails to match germline, which may point to a read error. V usage is TRBV6-5 and J usage is TRBJ2-5; TRBD2 matches at 7 bases. The CDR3 spans 15 residues. CDR1 and CDR2 from the germline V gene are MNHEY and SVGAGI. The CDR3 region has the DNA TGTGCCAGCAGGTCATCCGGGACTATCCTAGAGACCCAATACTTC. Amino acid sequence: CASRSSGTILETQYF.

Turning to this clonotype: This may be a read error: a much more frequent sequence differs by one nucleotide. The gene calls are TRBV30 and TRBJ2-5; D uncertain. Germline CDR1 and CDR2: GTSNPN and SVGIG (reference sequence). This CDR3 has 13 residues. The CDR3 DNA follows: TGTGCCAGGAGTGTACAACGGAAAGAGACCCAGTACTTC. It yields the protein CARSVQRKETQYF.

This clonotype was seen a handful of times. A junction end diverges from the germline sequence, so it may reflect a read error. The chain recombines TRBV6-6 with TRBJ2-3; D might be TRBD1 (5 bases). The CDR3 sequence is 15 residues long. Per the germline V gene, CDR1 is MNHNY and CDR2 is SVGAGI (reference sequence). CDR3 DNA: TGTGCCAGCAGTTACTCGGGGCTAGTAACAGATATGCAGTATTTC. Its translation: CASSYSGLVTDMQYF.

Concerning this clonotype: A junction end diverges from the germline sequence, so it may reflect a read error. J is TRBJ1-5 and V is TRBV28; D gene unclear. Germline V CDR1 and CDR2: MDHEN, SYDVKM. There are 17 residues in the CDR3. The CDR3 nucleotides are TGTGCCAGCAGTTTAGCCCGACTGCCTGATAGCAATCAGGCCCAGCATTTT. Its translation: CASSLARLPDSNQAQHF.

The V gene is TRBV7-8, the J gene TRBJ2-1; a possible D gene is TRBD2 (7 bases). Trimming cost V 9 bases and J 12 bases, with 18 bases left between them. The CDR3 has 12 amino acids. The germline V gene has CDR1 SGHVS and CDR2 FQNEAQ. CDR3 DNA sequence: TGTGCCAGAAGCCAAACAGGGACTACGCAGTTCTTC. Translating it yields CARSQTGTTQFF.

A remark on this clonotype: The junction departs from the called germline gene at one end, perhaps through a read error. J is TRBJ1-2 and V is TRBV10-3, with 10 bases lining up with TRBD1. The CDR3 extends over 14 amino acids. Germline assignment: CDR1 ENHRY and CDR2 SYGVKD. Here the CDR3 reads CGTSGQGEAYGYTF. The CDR3 DNA reads as TGTGGCACCTCTGGACAGGGGGAGGCCTATGGCTACACTTTC.

This clonotype was seen a single time. The CDR3 end shows no conserved phenylalanine or tryptophan, and so a read error is likely. The V gene is TRBV12-3 or TRBV12-4, the J gene TRBJ2-5; D possibly corresponds to TRBD1 (5 bases). The CDR3 runs 12 residues. The CDR3 nucleotides are TGTGTCAGCAGCCAAAGGGGAGAGACCCAGTACCTC. Translated: CVSSQRGETQYL.

This clonotype has just a few counts. This chain joins TRBV10-2 and TRBJ2-5; no clear D. In germline, CDR1 is WSHSY, CDR2 SAAADI. The CDR3 extends over 13 amino acids. V was clipped by 9 bases and J by 1 base, with 12 bases between them. As DNA, the CDR3 is TGCGCCAGTAGCCCCAGGACCCAAGAGACCCAGTACTTC. This gives the protein CASSPRTQETQYF.

This clonotype was seen repeatedly, ten times or more. This rearrangement joins TRBV28 to TRBJ2-5, with a tentative D call TRBD1 (6 bases). Germline V gene lookup returns CDR1 MDHEN and CDR2 SYDVKM. Trimming took off 4 bases at V and 3 bases at J, with 21 bases between the two ends. The CDR3 runs 17 residues. CDR3 DNA sequence: TGTGCCAGCAGTTCCCCAGAACCGGGACAAAACAAAGAGACCCAGTACTTC. Residues: CASSSPEPGQNKETQYF. Supplemented by reference TRBV28 and TRBJ2-5, the full variable domain reads DVKVTQSSRYLVKRTGEKVFLECVQDMDHENMFWYRQDPGLGLRLIYFSYDVKMKEKGDIPEGYSVSREKKERFSLILESASTNQTSMYLCASSSPEPGQNKETQYFGPGTRLLVL.

As regards this clonotype: Given the absence of the conserved phenylalanine or tryptophan at the CDR3 end, a read error is likely. The DNA is omitted, as the CDR3 cannot be located on it reliably, and the CDR3 follows TCRdb's listing. The chain is built from TRBV11-1 and TRBJ2-7. The CDR3 numbers 13 amino acids, ends counted. CDR1 is SGHAT and CDR2 is FQDESV in the germline V gene (reference sequence). The CDR3 here is CASSLAVIPEQHS.

Regarding this clonotype: Sequence at one end of the junction differs from germline and may be a read error. The rearrangement uses TRBV6-1 and TRBJ2-5, with D maybe TRBD1 (5 bases). CDR1 is MNHNS, CDR2 SASEGT, per germline. CDR3 length: 15 amino acids. DNA of the CDR3: TGTGCCAGCAGCCTACAATGGTGGGGCCAAGAGACACAGTACTTC. Protein product: CASSLQWWGQETQYF.

By sample fraction, this clonotype is medium-sized. This sequence joins TRBV11-2 and TRBJ2-1; D unclear. The V and J ends lost 4 bases and 3 bases respectively, with 7 bases between them. Germline-derived CDR1 and CDR2 are SGHAT and FQNNGV. This CDR3 has 13 amino acids. The CDR3 here is CASSSTVYNEQFF. As DNA, the CDR3 is TGTGCCAGCAGCTCGACTGTCTACAATGAGCAGTTCTTC. The full variable domain, its missing parts supplied by reference TRBV11-2 and TRBJ2-1, is EAGVAQSPRYKIIEKRQSVAFWCNPISGHATLYWYQQILGQGPKLLIQFQNNGVVDDSQLPKDRFSAERLKGVDSTLKIQPAKLEDSAVYLCASSSTVYNEQFFGPGTRLTVL.

Notes on this clonotype: At one end, the junction sequence differs from germline, possibly due to a read error. The chain uses TRBV4-2 and TRBJ1-5, with D unresolved. The germline V gene encodes CDR1 LGHNA and CDR2 YNFKEQ. This CDR3 comprises 16 residues. This CDR3 is CDSSQGARYSNQPQHF. Here the CDR3 DNA reads TGTGACAGCAGCCAAGGAGCGAGATATAGCAATCAGCCCCAGCATTTT.

This chain connects TRBV7-3 to TRBJ2-2, with a weak D call TRBD2 (5 bases). Germline loops: CDR1 SGHTA, CDR2 FQGTGA. The ends were cut back, 5 bases at V and 2 bases at J, with 15 bases in the middle. The CDR3 runs to 16 residues. CDR3 residues: CASSPGETPNTGELFF. The CDR3 nucleotides are TGTGCCAGCAGCCCTGGGGAGACACCTAACACCGGGGAGCTGTTTTTT.